This T cell receptor (beta chain) was captured in a study of CD8 T cells in Susac syndrome. Points on this clonotype: Its cognate antigen is unknown.

Study-wide results and caveats: By the study's own acknowledgment, its TCR sequencing and HLA analysis included relatively few individuals.

The CDR3 sequence is 13 residues long. Reverse transcription used roughly 0.45 to 1 ug RNA and random hexamers. An immunoSEQ multiplex PCR generated amplified TCR beta CDR3 products spanning 54 Vbeta and 13 Jbeta. TCRdb re-analysed the immunoSEQ multiplex PCR reads in MiXCR, keeping a single row per CDR3 protein. The sample lists 180,000 or so distinct CDR3 sequences; 90% to 95% were seen once. CD8+ and CD4+ T cells from blood underwent TCR beta sequencing. While CD8+ and CD4+ T cells were isolated negatively, TEMRA cells were enriched by FACS. The source material was CD4+ T cells from PBMCs. The receptor's source is a human donor with multiple sclerosis. The rearrangement links TRBV21-1 to TRBJ2-1. TRBV21-1 is reported as a pseudogene. CDR3 sequence (DNA): TGTGCCAGCAGCACAGCGTCCTACAATGAGCAGTTCTTC. Translated, it gives CASSTASYNEQFF.